Presented here are 21 T cell receptor beta chains from one specimen sequenced in a study of shared clonotypes between healthy human individuals. The data were produced by immunoSEQ multiplex PCR, yet TCRdb's version contains in-frame clones alone and is incomplete. The profile covers 2.5 million or so clones, with roughly 92% appearing a single time and 0.11% to 0.15% taken by the ten largest. Sequenced sample: naive CD4+ T cells sorted from blood. Subset of the sample: CD45RA+ positively selected. The receptors derive from a man in his late teens or twenties in good health.

The rearrangement joins TRBV6-6 to TRBJ2-7; no clear D. The CDR3 length is 16 residues. The germline V gene has CDR1 MNHNY and CDR2 SVGAGI (reference sequence). V dropped 5 bases and J dropped 3 bases, with 20 bases sitting between them. Written as DNA, the CDR3 is TGTGCCAGCAGTACCTGGCGGCCACCAACGCTCTACGAGCAGTACTTC. It translates to CASSTWRPPTLYEQYF.

The chain links TRBV19 to TRBJ1-2; TRBD1 matches at 7 bases. CDR3 length equals 14 residues. Germline-derived CDR1 and CDR2 are LNHDA and SQIVND (reference sequence). V dropped 5 bases and J dropped 2; count of bases not matched to a gene: 5. The CDR3 nucleotides are TGTGCCAGTAGTCCCCGGGACAGAAACTATGGCTACACCTTC. Protein product: CASSPRDRNYGYTF.

The chain links TRBV5-4 to TRBJ1-1; perhaps TRBD1 as D (5 bases). Germline CDR1 SGHNT, CDR2 YYREEE (reference sequence). This CDR3 is built from 14 residues. Trimming cost V 5 bases and J 0 bases, with 11 bases left between them. As DNA, the CDR3 is TGTGCCAGCAGGGAACAGGACATGAACACTGAAGCTTTCTTT. Its protein product is CASREQDMNTEAFF.

The chain recombines TRBV19 with TRBJ2-5, with 9 bases lining up with TRBD2. Losses at the gene ends were 5 bases for V and 5 bases for J; bases not matched to a gene: 9. Germline loops: CDR1 LNHDA, CDR2 SQIVND (reference sequence). CDR3 length: 15 amino acids. This CDR3 is CASSPRAGGLETQYF. CDR3 in DNA: TGTGCCAGTAGTCCCAGAGCGGGGGGTTTGGAGACCCAGTACTTC.

The chain combines TRBV6-5 with TRBJ2-7, with 8 bases lining up with TRBD1. V was clipped by 5 bases and J by 5 bases; unmatched bases: 8. This CDR3 region has 14 residues. Germline loops: CDR1 MNHEY, CDR2 SVGAGI. The CDR3 loop is CASSPRTGKNEQYF. The CDR3 nucleotides are TGTGCCAGCAGTCCGCGGACAGGGAAAAACGAGCAGTACTTC.

The chain recombines TRBV10-1 with TRBJ2-1; D remains ambiguous. The CDR3 loop spans 13 amino acids. Germline V gives CDR1 WNHNN, CDR2 SYGVQD (reference sequence). The V end lost 0 bases, the J end lost 15 bases, and 15 bases lay between the germline ends. In DNA form, the CDR3 reads TGCGCCAGCAGTGAGTCGATTTTTGCGGAGTCGTTCTTC. It specifies CASSESIFAESFF.

V gene TRBV11-2 combines with J gene TRBJ2-2; maybe TRBD2 (5 bases). The CDR3 runs to 16 residues. Germline loops: CDR1 SGHAT, CDR2 FQNNGV. The V and J ends lost 1 base and 4 bases respectively, with 13 bases between them. In DNA, the CDR3 is TGTGCCAGCAGCTTAGGAGGGCCTGGACCCACCGGGGAGCTGTTTTTT. Residues: CASSLGGPGPTGELFF.

The genes are TRBV9 and TRBJ2-7, with 8 positions matching TRBD1. The CDR3 is 15 amino acids. After removal of 5 bases from V and 0 bases from J, the junction contained 7 bases not matched to a gene. The V gene's germline CDR1 is SGDLS and CDR2 YYNGEE. Written as DNA, the CDR3 is TGTGCCAGCAGTTACGGACAGGGTAGCTCCTACGAGCAGTACTTC. Translating gives CASSYGQGSSYEQYF.

This chain connects TRBV29-1 to TRBJ1-1, with a possible D match to TRBD1 (5 bases). V dropped 0 bases and J dropped 5 bases, with 13 bases sitting between them. Germline CDR1 SQVTM, CDR2 ANQGSEA. The CDR3 has 14 amino acids. This CDR3 is CSVEDGRGRTEAFF. CDR3 bases: TGCAGCGTTGAAGATGGTAGGGGCCGGACTGAAGCTTTCTTT. Looking up the rest from reference TRBV29-1 and TRBJ1-1 gives the full variable domain: SAVISQKPSRDICQRGTSLTIQCQVDSQVTMMFWYRQQPGQSLTLIATANQGSEATYESGFVIDKFPISRPNLTFSTLTVSNMSPEDSSIYLCSVEDGRGRTEAFFGQGTRLTVV.

The chain joins TRBV6-4 to TRBJ1-1, with D perhaps matching TRBD1 (6 bases). The CDR3 runs 14 residues. Deletions cut 4 bases from V and 1 base from J, with 10 bases between. Germline CDR1 reads MRHNA; CDR2 reads SNTAGT. Here the CDR3 reads CASSAQGGNTEAFF. The CDR3 DNA sequence: TGTGCCAGCAGTGCACAGGGAGGGAACACTGAAGCTTTCTTT.

The DNA of the CDR3 is TGTGCCAGCAGTGATGGGGGGTTGGTCAAAAACATTCAGTACTTC. Amino acids: CASSDGGLVKNIQYF. The chain carries TRBV2 and TRBJ2-4; D might be TRBD2 (6 bases). Germline CDR1 reads SNHLY; CDR2 reads FYNNEI. The CDR3 totals 15 residues. Trimming took off 3 bases at V and 3 bases at J, with 12 bases between the two ends.

CDR3 DNA: TGTGCCAGCAGTTACCTTTCGACAGGGACGAACACTGAAGCTTTCTTT. Amino acid sequence: CASSYLSTGTNTEAFF. The genes are TRBV6-5 and TRBJ1-1, with 7 bases aligning to TRBD1. The V gene end was trimmed by 2 bases and the J gene end by 1 base; junction bases not matched to a gene: 7. The CDR3 spans 16 residues. Germline loops: CDR1 MNHEY, CDR2 SVGAGI.

The chain employs TRBV6-5 and TRBJ1-6; 9 bases map to TRBD1. V shed 0 bases, J shed 11 bases, and the junction held 5 bases outside the gene matches. Germline CDR1 MNHEY, CDR2 SVGAGI. CDR3 length equals 15 residues. The DNA of the CDR3 is TGTGCCAGCAGTTACTCTTTTGGACAGGGGACACCCCTCCACTTT. Encoded protein: CASSYSFGQGTPLHF.

The V and J genes are TRBV6-5 and TRBJ1-3; 9 positions agree with TRBD1. The CDR3 is made up of 15 amino acids. V lost 5 bases and J lost 4; bases outside the gene matches: 6. Germline CDR1 and CDR2: MNHEY and SVGAGI. In DNA, the CDR3 is TGTGCCAGCAGTCCCCGAGGACAGGGGGGAAACACCATATATTTT. Translated, it gives CASSPRGQGGNTIYF.

V is TRBV10-3 and J is TRBJ1-5; 8 bases agree with TRBD1. CDR3 length: 14 residues. Germline trimming cut 10 bases from V and 1 base from J; bases unmatched to any gene: 6. Germline CDR1 is ENHRY and CDR2 is SYGVKD. As DNA, the CDR3 is TGTGCCACCAAGGACAGGGCAAGCAATCAGCCCCAGCATTTT. Translation: CATKDRASNQPQHF.

V usage is TRBV19 and J usage is TRBJ1-1; D may be TRBD1 (6 bases). Germline loops: CDR1 LNHDA, CDR2 SQIVND (reference sequence). CDR3 size: 16 residues. The V and J ends lost 7 bases and 1 base respectively, with 19 bases between them. CDR3 nucleotide sequence: TGTGCCAGTACCCGACGCCCCCTGACAGGGAACACTGAAGCTTTCTTT. Residues: CASTRRPLTGNTEAFF.

The chain joins TRBV10-1 to TRBJ1-5, with a possible D match to TRBD1 (6 bases). Trimming shortened V by 3 bases and J by 6 bases, and 12 bases separated the two germline ends. This CDR3 comprises 14 residues. CDR1 is WNHNN and CDR2 is SYGVQD in the germline V gene (reference sequence). The CDR3 reads CASSDGGPGQPQHF. The CDR3 nucleotides read TGCGCCAGCAGTGATGGGGGCCCGGGTCAGCCCCAGCATTTT.

The V gene is TRBV15, the J gene TRBJ2-7, with D maybe TRBD1 (5 bases). The germline V gene has CDR1 LNHNV and CDR2 YYDKDF (reference sequence). There are 13 residues in the CDR3. V shed 0 bases and J shed 11 bases, with 14 bases lying between them. The CDR3 bases are TGTGCCACCAGCAGAGATGGGAAACAGGCTAAGTACTTC. This translates into CATSRDGKQAKYF.

V usage is TRBV13 and J usage is TRBJ2-7, with TRBD1 identical over 7 bases. V dropped 5 bases and J dropped 6; count of bases not matched to a gene: 7. Germline CDR1 and CDR2: PRHDT and FYEKMQ (reference sequence). The CDR3 is made up of 13 amino acids. CDR3 sequence (DNA): TGTGCCAGCAGCCCAAGGACAGGACCCGAGCAGTACTTC. Translated: CASSPRTGPEQYF. The complete variable domain, with remaining parts taken from reference TRBV13 and TRBJ2-7, reads AAGVIQSPRHLIKEKRETATLKCYPIPRHDTVYWYQQGPGQDPQFLISFYEKMQSDKGSIPDRFSAQQFSDYHSELNMSSLELGDSALYFCASSPRTGPEQYFGPGTRLTVT.

The genes are TRBV21-1 and TRBJ1-5. TRBV21-1 corresponds to a pseudogene. The CDR3 loop spans 18 amino acids. CDR3 in amino acids: CASSESDGGVGLNQPQHF. DNA for the CDR3: TGTGCCAGCAGCGAAAGCGACGGTGGAGTGGGACTTAATCAGCCCCAGCATTTT.

V is TRBV7-3 and J is TRBJ2-3; 9 nucleotides align to TRBD2. The germline gives CDR1 SGHTA, CDR2 FQGTGA. The ends lost 6 bases at V and 4 bases at J; junction bases unmatched: 8. CDR3 length: 15 amino acids. Written as DNA, the CDR3 is TGTGCCAGCAGTCCCTTTAGCGGGGGTCCAGATACGCAGTATTTT. Translated: CASSPFSGGPDTQYF.